These 25 T cell receptor beta chains were sequenced from one sample in a study of somatic mutations in cytotoxic T cells in rheumatoid arthritis. Measured with immunoSEQ multiplex PCR; TCRdb has only the in-frame clones, and not every one. Of 25,000 to 30,000 clones in the sample, roughly 70% are singletons; the top ten hold around 9.9%. Sequencing was performed on CD8+ T cells sorted from blood. Receptors originate from a woman younger than 30 in good health.

The chain combines TRBV5-1 with TRBJ1-3; D is uncertain. The germline CDR1 and CDR2 sequences are SGHRS and YFSETQ. The CDR3 sequence is 15 residues long. The V and J ends lost 3 bases and 0 bases respectively, with 10 bases between them. The CDR3 protein is CASSWTPLSGNTIYF. The CDR3 bases are TGCGCCAGCAGCTGGACTCCTCTCTCTGGAAACACCATATATTTT.

J is TRBJ1-3 and V is TRBV7-2; D gene ambiguous. V lost 5 bases and J lost 0, with 8 bases in between. CDR1 is SGHTA, CDR2 FQGNSA, per germline. CDR3 length: 14 residues. CDR3 sequence (DNA): TGTGCCAGCAGCGACTCTAGCTCTGGAAACACCATATATTTT. It encodes CASSDSSSGNTIYF.

The genes are TRBV28 and TRBJ2-7; no reliable D call. Deletions cut 5 bases from V and 2 bases from J, with 13 bases between. This CDR3 is built from 14 residues. CDR1 is MDHEN and CDR2 is SYDVKM in the germline V gene. The CDR3 is CASSPLRIPYEQYV. Written as DNA, the CDR3 is TGTGCCAGCAGTCCCCTCCGAATTCCCTACGAGCAGTACGTC.

CDR3 in amino acids: CASSLSGEDRETQYF. The CDR3 DNA is TGTGCCAGCAGCCTGAGTGGGGAGGATCGGGAGACCCAGTACTTC. The V call is TRBV6-5, the J call TRBJ2-5, with D maybe TRBD2 (6 bases). CDR1 is MNHEY and CDR2 is SVGAGI in the germline V gene. The CDR3 sequence is 15 residues long. Deletions cut 6 bases from V and 5 bases from J, with 19 bases between.

V and J are TRBV2 and TRBJ2-1; 8 bases match TRBD2. The germline CDR1 and CDR2 sequences are SNHLY and FYNNEI. CDR3 length: 12 residues. V dropped 6 bases and J dropped 8; count of bases not matched to a gene: 3. CDR3 in DNA: TGTGCCAGCAGGGGGACTAGTTATGAGCAGTTCTTC. Its translation: CASRGTSYEQFF.

The chain links TRBV2 to TRBJ1-1; 9 positions agree with TRBD1. With V trimmed by 3 bases and J by 3 bases, 8 bases remained unmatched. CDR1 and CDR2 (germline): SNHLY, FYNNEI. This CDR3 is 16 amino acids long. The CDR3 DNA reads TGTGCCAGCAGTGATGCCCGGGACAGGGTTGACACTGAAGCTTTCTTT. This gives the protein CASSDARDRVDTEAFF.

J is TRBJ1-5 and V is TRBV2, with 8 bases fitting TRBD1. The CDR3 is 19 amino acids. The junction had 21 bases not matched to a gene; V was cut back by 6 bases and J by 5 bases. Germline values: CDR1 SNHLY, CDR2 FYNNEI. The chain's CDR3 is CASSMVGGTGSSPYQPQHF. CDR3 bases: TGTGCCAGCAGCATGGTAGGTGGGACAGGTAGCTCCCCTTATCAGCCCCAGCATTTT.

The rearrangement uses TRBV11-1 and TRBJ2-3; 7 nucleotides line up with TRBD1. CDR1 and CDR2 (germline): SGHAT, FQDESV (reference sequence). Trimming cost V 5 bases and J 3 bases; bases outside gene matches: 5. The CDR3 contains 14 residues. The CDR3, as DNA: TGTGCCAGCAGCGCAGACAGGGAGACAGATACGCAGTATTTT. Translation gives CASSADRETDTQYF.

In DNA, the CDR3 is TGCGCCAGCAGCTCCGGGACTTACACAGATACGCAGTATTTT. The encoded protein is CASSSGTYTDTQYF. The V call is TRBV5-1, the J call TRBJ2-3, with D possibly TRBD2 on 6 matching bases. CDR1 is SGHRS and CDR2 is YFSETQ in the germline V gene. The CDR3 runs to 14 residues. The V end was cut by 3 bases, the J end by 2 bases, with 10 bases between.

This chain joins TRBV19 and TRBJ2-1; 9 bases align to TRBD2. Germline CDR1 LNHDA, CDR2 SQIVND (reference sequence). Germline trimming cut 2 bases from V and 4 bases from J; bases unmatched to any gene: 6. This CDR3 contains 16 residues. The CDR3 reads CASSIRLAGTYNEQFF. CDR3 DNA sequence: TGTGCCAGTAGTATACGGCTAGCGGGGACTTACAATGAGCAGTTCTTC.

The chain has TRBV29-1 and TRBJ2-3; possibly TRBD2 for D (6 bases). Germline loops: CDR1 SQVTM, CDR2 ANQGSEA. The length of the CDR3 is 15 residues. V lost 5 bases to trimming and J lost 3 bases, with 18 bases between them. CDR3 coding DNA: TGCAGCGTTTCTCGGCCCCTCGGAGGGACAGATACGCAGTATTTT. Its protein is CSVSRPLGGTDTQYF.

The V and J genes are TRBV29-1 and TRBJ2-2; TRBD2 matches at 7 bases. CDR1 and CDR2 (germline): SQVTM, ANQGSEA. This CDR3 is 13 amino acids long. V lost 6 bases and J lost 6; bases outside the gene matches: 7. The CDR3 reads CSVDYRGAGELFF. The CDR3 region has the DNA TGCAGCGTAGATTACCGGGGGGCCGGGGAGCTGTTTTTT.

This chain connects TRBV9 to TRBJ1-1; D perhaps matches TRBD1 (5 bases). The CDR3 runs 13 residues. V was trimmed by 1 base and J by 8 bases, leaving 12 bases between them. Germline CDR1 reads SGDLS; CDR2 reads YYNGEE. CDR3 bases: TGTGCCAGCAGCGTATTTGGGCAGGGCGAAGCTTTCTTT. It yields the protein CASSVFGQGEAFF.

The chain combines TRBV6-4 with TRBJ2-1; the D gene is possibly TRBD1 (7 bases). CDR3 length equals 14 residues. The V and J ends lost 6 bases and 5 bases respectively, with 14 bases between them. From germline, CDR1 is MRHNA and CDR2 SNTAGT. This chain's CDR3 is CASREGAVDNEQFF. The CDR3 bases are TGTGCCAGCAGGGAGGGGGCGGTGGACAATGAGCAGTTCTTC.

The J gene is TRBJ2-7, the V gene TRBV7-9, with 9 positions matching TRBD1. The CDR3 loop spans 15 amino acids. The junction had 11 bases not matched to a gene; V was cut back by 6 bases and J by 5 bases. CDR1 is SEHNR, CDR2 FQNEAQ, per germline (reference sequence). The CDR3 DNA sequence: TGTGCCAGCAGGGGACAGGGTCTGGGCTATGACGAGCAGTACTTC. Its protein is CASRGQGLGYDEQYF.

The chain employs TRBV6-7 and TRBJ2-7, with 8 bases aligning to TRBD1. TRBV6-7 is assigned to the ORF class and has an uncertain function. After removal of 6 bases from V and 4 bases from J, the junction contained 11 bases not matched to a gene. The CDR3 runs to 15 residues. CDR3 amino acids: CASRPTGQVVYEQYV. Here the CDR3 DNA reads TGTGCCAGCAGGCCCACGGGACAGGTGGTTTACGAGCAGTACGTC.

The chain couples TRBV4-1 to TRBJ2-3; 7 bases map to TRBD2. Germline trimming cut 6 bases from V and 3 bases from J; bases unmatched to any gene: 9. Germline loops: CDR1 MGHRA, CDR2 YSYEKL. The CDR3 is made up of 15 amino acids. The CDR3 DNA is TGCGCCAGCAGGCCTCGGACTAGTGAGACAGATACGCAGTATTTT. Amino acid sequence: CASRPRTSETDTQYF.

By share of the sample, this clone is medium-sized (0.01 to 0.1%). V and J are TRBV15 and TRBJ1-1; no definite D call. CDR1 is LNHNV and CDR2 is YYDKDF in the germline V gene (reference sequence). The CDR3 has 12 amino acids. Trimming removed 5 bases at V and 8 bases at J, with 12 bases between. The CDR3 protein is CATSGSPSEAFF. The CDR3 DNA reads as TGTGCCACCAGCGGATCCCCGTCCGAAGCTTTCTTT.

The rearrangement links TRBV27 to TRBJ2-7; 7 bases match TRBD1. The CDR3 contains 13 residues. Germline trimming cut 2 bases from V and 3 bases from J; bases unmatched to any gene: 1. Per the germline V gene, CDR1 is MNHEY and CDR2 is SMNVEV (reference sequence). DNA of the CDR3: TGTGCCAGCAGTTTAAGGGACAGCTACGAGCAGTACTTC. Its protein product is CASSLRDSYEQYF.

CDR3 sequence (DNA): TGTGCCAGCATCTCTAGGGGGACAGGGACTGAAGCTTTCTTT. Translated: CASISRGTGTEAFF. This chain joins TRBV27 and TRBJ1-1; TRBD1 aligns across 9 bases. CDR1 and CDR2 from the germline V gene are MNHEY and SMNVEV (reference sequence). The CDR3 is 14 residues long. V trimming: 7 bases; J trimming: 5 bases; junction bases outside the gene matches: 8.

CDR3 loop: CASSLVSLAGIYTDTQYF. DNA of the CDR3: TGTGCCAGCAGCTTAGTATCGCTGGCAGGGATTTACACAGATACGCAGTATTTT. The chain has TRBV7-9 and TRBJ2-3, with a tentative D call TRBD1 (5 bases). Trimming removed 1 base from V and 2 bases from J, with 19 bases in between. The V gene's germline CDR1 is SEHNR and CDR2 FQNEAQ (reference sequence). The CDR3 loop spans 18 amino acids.

The genes are TRBV19 and TRBJ1-5; TRBD1 is a possible D gene (5 bases). The CDR3 contains 15 residues. Germline values: CDR1 LNHDA, CDR2 SQIVND (reference sequence). The ends were cut back, 3 bases at V and 4 bases at J, with 13 bases in the middle. CDR3 bases: TGTGCCAGTAGTATGTGGCAGGGAGCGAATCAGCCCCAGCATTTT. Translated, it gives CASSMWQGANQPQHF.

This sequence joins TRBV7-9 and TRBJ2-1; D remains ambiguous. This CDR3 contains 12 residues. The germline V gene encodes CDR1 SEHNR and CDR2 FQNEAQ (reference sequence). Trimming removed 5 bases at V and 9 bases at J, with 11 bases between. The CDR3 here is CASSPDFLEQFF. CDR3 sequence (DNA): TGTGCCAGCAGCCCCGACTTCCTTGAGCAGTTCTTC.

This chain joins TRBV2 and TRBJ2-6; unclear D gene. The CDR3 is 14 residues long. V lost 6 bases and J lost 4, with 10 bases in between. Germline CDR1 reads SNHLY; CDR2 reads FYNNEI. The CDR3 DNA is TGTGCCAGCAGCCCTGGGATGGGGGCCAACGTCCTGACTTTC. Protein product: CASSPGMGANVLTF.

The chain has TRBV4-2 and TRBJ2-3; D is perhaps TRBD1 (5 bases). In germline, CDR1 is LGHNA, CDR2 YNFKEQ. This CDR3 spans 16 amino acids. Trimming pared 0 bases from V and 1 base from J, leaving 11 bases between. The CDR3 protein is CASSQEKQGGTDTQYF. DNA for the CDR3: TGTGCCAGCAGCCAAGAGAAGCAGGGCGGCACAGATACGCAGTATTTT.